The 11 T cell receptor beta chains in this list originate from one sample, sequenced in a study of cytomegalovirus exposure and HLA in healthy donors. Both 60 Vbeta primers and 13 Jbeta primers went into the PCR. TCRdb's table, derived via immunoSEQ multiplex PCR, lists solely in-frame clones and lacks some. Of roughly 200,000 clones in the sample, around three quarters were seen once. The sequenced sample was PBMCs. Receptor source: a boy younger than 18 in good health and CMV-seronegative.

A single count supports this clone. This chain connects TRBV30 to TRBJ2-1, with TRBD2 identical over 10 bases. The CDR3 has 14 amino acids. With V trimmed by 4 bases and J by 3 bases, 3 bases remained unmatched. Germline CDR1 reads GTSNPN; CDR2 reads SVGIG (reference sequence). The CDR3 nucleotides are TGTGCCTGGAAGGGACTAGCGCGCTACAATGAGCAGTTCTTC. Translating it yields CAWKGLARYNEQFF. Variable domain in full (rest from reference TRBV30 and TRBJ2-1): SQTIHQWPATLVQPVGSPLSLECTVEGTSNPNLYWYRQAAGRGLQLLFYSVGIGQISSEVPQNLSASRPQDRQFILSSKKLLLSDSGFYLCAWKGLARYNEQFFGPGTRLTVL.

The chain links TRBV2 to TRBJ1-5, with TRBD1 identical over 7 bases. The ends lost 5 bases at V and 3 bases at J; junction bases unmatched: 4. Germline V lookup: CDR1 SNHLY, CDR2 FYNNEI. CDR3 length equals 14 residues. CDR3 in DNA: TGTGCCAGCAGTCCGACAGGGCTCAATCAGCCCCAGCATTTT. This translates into CASSPTGLNQPQHF.

This clone occurred once. The chain carries TRBV10-3 and TRBJ1-4, with 8 positions matching TRBD1. The CDR3 is 14 amino acids. Unmatched junction bases numbered 9, after V lost 7 bases and J lost 8 bases. Germline lookup yields CDR1 ENHRY and CDR2 SYGVKD. The CDR3: CAINDRGRTEKLFF. CDR3 nucleotide sequence: TGTGCCATCAACGACAGGGGACGCACGGAAAAACTGTTTTTT.

The chain combines TRBV5-1 with TRBJ1-4; 7 bases are shared with TRBD1. Germline lookup yields CDR1 SGHRS and CDR2 YFSETQ. V shed 4 bases and J 0 bases; nucleotides not matched to a gene: 12. The CDR3 totals 18 residues. This CDR3 is CASSRSPGTATTNEKLFF. In DNA, the CDR3 is TGCGCCAGCAGCCGCTCACCCGGGACAGCTACAACTAATGAAAAACTGTTTTTT.

The chain recombines TRBV5-3 with TRBJ1-1; 10 bases fit TRBD1. TRBV5-3 is identified as an open reading frame with a role that is uncertain. The CDR3 runs 16 residues. The ends lost 3 bases at V and 1 base at J; junction bases unmatched: 6. CDR3 in DNA: TGTGCCAGAAGCTCCGGGACAGGGGCAGCGAACACTGAAGCTTTCTTT. This encodes CARSSGTGAANTEAFF.

V gene TRBV5-1 combines with J gene TRBJ2-3, with 9 positions matching TRBD2. This CDR3 spans 16 amino acids. Germline V CDR1 and CDR2: SGHRS, YFSETQ. V was pared by 4 bases and J by 2 bases, with 8 bases of the junction left unmatched. The CDR3 nucleotides read TGCGCCAGCAGCGTAGACCTAGCGGGGTACACAGATACGCAGTATTTT. It specifies CASSVDLAGYTDTQYF.

V is TRBV9 and J is TRBJ1-5; 8 nucleotides line up with TRBD1. V lost 0 bases, J lost 4 bases, and 3 bases stayed unmatched. The germline V gene has CDR1 SGDLS and CDR2 YYNGEE. The CDR3 extends over 15 amino acids. CDR3 amino acids: CASSVGQGLNQPQHF. The CDR3 DNA follows: TGTGCCAGCAGCGTAGGACAGGGGTTGAATCAGCCCCAGCATTTT. The full variable domain, completed using reference TRBV9 and TRBJ1-5, is DSGVTQTPKHLITATGQRVTLRCSPRSGDLSVYWYQQSLDQGLQFLIQYYNGEERAKGNILERFSAQQFPDLHSELNLSSLELGDSALYFCASSVGQGLNQPQHFGDGTRLSIL.

This clone was found a few times. The chain recombines TRBV10-2 with TRBJ2-5, with D maybe TRBD2 (5 bases). The tail of the sequence fits TRBJ2-7 better, so the J call may be wrong. The length of the CDR3 is 13 residues. The germline gives CDR1 WSHSY, CDR2 SAAADI. CDR3: CASSEAPGYEQYF. In DNA, the CDR3 is TGCGCCAGCAGTGAAGCCCCGGGGTACGAGCAGTACTTC.

The rearrangement links TRBV19 to TRBJ1-5; D remains unclear. The CDR3 has 13 residues. V lost 3 bases to trimming and J lost 5 bases, with 8 bases between them. Germline V CDR1 and CDR2: LNHDA, SQIVND (reference sequence). Here the CDR3 DNA reads TGTGCCAGTAGTATTGAAACATATCAGCCCCAGCATTTT. This gives the protein CASSIETYQPQHF.

The chain is built from TRBV9 and TRBJ2-5; D is perhaps TRBD1 (5 bases). V lost 4 bases and J 5 bases, leaving 6 bases between the germline ends. The CDR3 totals 11 residues. The germline V gene has CDR1 SGDLS and CDR2 YYNGEE. CDR3 DNA: TGTGCCAGCAGCTCAGGGGAGACCCAGTACTTC. Protein product: CASSSGETQYF.

The chain combines TRBV5-1 with TRBJ1-3, with 9 nucleotides matching TRBD1. Per the germline V gene, CDR1 is SGHRS and CDR2 is YFSETQ. This CDR3 region has 17 residues. Trimming removed 4 bases from V and 0 bases from J; junction bases left unmatched: 8. CDR3 bases: TGCGCCAGCAGCGTAGACAGGGGGGCCTTCTCTGGAAACACCATATATTTT. This sequence encodes CASSVDRGAFSGNTIYF.